The 13 T cell receptor beta chains below all came from one sample that was sequenced in a study of control samples from healthy donors and cancer patients. Here immunoSEQ multiplex PCR was the method, and the copy in TCRdb shows in-frame clones only, minus some. The table records some 77,000 clones, roughly nine tenths of them present only once. Sample: blood. These receptors all stem from an older woman in good health.

The chain combines TRBV30 with TRBJ1-6, with TRBD1 matching over 9 bases. The V gene's germline CDR1 is GTSNPN and CDR2 SVGIG (reference sequence). The CDR3 extends over 14 amino acids. Losses at the gene ends were 3 bases for V and 8 bases for J; bases not matched to a gene: 5. The DNA for the CDR3 is TGTGCCTGGAGCGTGACAGGGGGAGATTCACCCCTCCACTTT. Its protein product is CAWSVTGGDSPLHF.

The CDR3 region has the DNA TGTGCCTGGAGTGTGTCTTCCTACGAGCAGTACTTC. Protein: CAWSVSSYEQYF. This sequence joins TRBV30 and TRBJ2-7; D call uncertain. This CDR3 has 12 residues. Germline CDR1 is GTSNPN and CDR2 is SVGIG (reference sequence). Trimming removed 0 bases from V and 1 base from J, with 4 bases in between.

This clone has more than one count but fewer than ten. The chain joins TRBV7-9 to TRBJ2-6; no definite D call. The CDR3 has 16 residues. Looked up from germline, CDR1 is SEHNR and CDR2 is FQNEAQ (reference sequence). V lost 2 bases, J lost 0 bases, and 8 bases lay in between. The CDR3 loop is CASSLTPSSGANVLTF. Here the CDR3 DNA reads TGTGCCAGCAGCTTAACACCGAGCTCTGGGGCCAACGTCCTGACTTTC.

The chain couples TRBV24-1 to TRBJ2-2; D call uncertain. Looked up from germline, CDR1 is KGHDR and CDR2 is SFDVKD. This CDR3 spans 13 amino acids. V was pared by 4 bases and J by 6 bases, with 8 bases between. The chain's CDR3 is CATSDPGPGELFF. In DNA form, the CDR3 reads TGTGCCACCAGTGACCCCGGACCCGGGGAGCTGTTTTTT.

The CDR3, as DNA: TGTGCCAGCAGTTACGGCAGGGGCTCTGGAAACACCATATATTTT. Translating it yields CASSYGRGSGNTIYF. This chain uses TRBV6-2 or TRBV6-3 with TRBJ1-3, with D possibly TRBD1 on 6 matching bases. Trimming removed 2 bases at V and 0 bases at J, with 8 bases between. The CDR3 loop spans 15 amino acids. The germline V gene has CDR1 MNHEY and CDR2 SVGEGT.

The chain recombines TRBV6-2 or TRBV6-3 with TRBJ1-2; D is unclear. The CDR3 spans 15 residues. V was clipped by 2 bases and J by 4 bases, with 14 bases between them. Per germline, CDR1 MNHEY and CDR2 SVGEGT. The CDR3 bases are TGTGCCAGCAGTTACGTTTCCATTTACAGCTATGGCTACACCTTC. Its protein product is CASSYVSIYSYGYTF.

V usage is TRBV6-1 and J usage is TRBJ2-3, with D perhaps TRBD2 (5 bases). The CDR3 consists of 17 residues. Trimming removed 0 bases at V and 2 bases at J, with 15 bases between. In germline, CDR1 is MNHNS, CDR2 SASEGT. CDR3 in amino acids: CASSEAEAVDYTDTQYF. CDR3 DNA: TGTGCCAGCAGTGAAGCGGAAGCGGTCGATTACACAGATACGCAGTATTTT.

The J gene is TRBJ2-5, the V gene TRBV3-1 (or the pseudogene TRBV3-2); TRBD2 matches at 9 bases. Per the germline V gene, CDR1 is LGHDT and CDR2 is YNNKEL (reference sequence). CDR3 size: 16 residues. The V gene end was trimmed by 0 bases and the J gene end by 4 bases; junction bases not matched to a gene: 6. This CDR3 reads CASSQDRGGAVETQYF. CDR3 nucleotides: TGTGCCAGCAGCCAAGATCGCGGGGGGGCGGTAGAGACCCAGTACTTC.

This clone was counted a single time. This rearrangement joins TRBV28 to TRBJ1-2, with 7 nucleotides matching TRBD1. The ends lost 6 bases at V and 2 bases at J; junction bases unmatched: 15. The germline V gene has CDR1 MDHEN and CDR2 SYDVKM. This CDR3 is 17 amino acids long. The CDR3 spells CASRLTGPQYLNYGYTF. The CDR3 DNA is TGTGCCAGCAGACTGACAGGGCCCCAGTACTTAAACTATGGCTACACCTTC.

The V call is TRBV9, the J call TRBJ2-3, with 8 bases lining up with TRBD2. In germline, CDR1 is SGDLS, CDR2 YYNGEE. This CDR3 comprises 16 residues. With V trimmed by 0 bases and J by 0 bases, 3 bases remained unmatched. The CDR3 coding sequence is TGTGCCAGCAGCGTAGCTCAGCGGGGGAGCACAGATACGCAGTATTTT. Its protein is CASSVAQRGSTDTQYF.

V and J are TRBV10-1 and TRBJ2-1; weak D call: TRBD2 (6 bases). Germline V gene sequence: CDR1 WNHNN, CDR2 SYGVQD (reference sequence). V dropped 0 bases and J dropped 4 bases, with 19 bases sitting between them. The CDR3 loop spans 18 amino acids. The CDR3 sequence is CASSESPKEGNIYNEQFF. CDR3 nucleotides: TGCGCCAGCAGTGAGTCCCCAAAGGAGGGGAATATTTACAATGAGCAGTTCTTC.

The rearrangement uses TRBV6-1 and TRBJ1-3; D is undetermined. Germline V lookup: CDR1 MNHNS, CDR2 SASEGT. The CDR3 length is 16 residues. The V end lost 4 bases, the J end lost 0 bases, and 13 bases lay between the germline ends. Written as DNA, the CDR3 is TGTGCCAGCAGTGCGGGCAGGTCCTACTCTGGAAACACCATATATTTT. Translation: CASSAGRSYSGNTIYF.

J is TRBJ2-7 and V is TRBV27; 10 bases line up with TRBD1. CDR1 is MNHEY, CDR2 SMNVEV, per germline (reference sequence). V shed 2 bases, J shed 3 bases, and the junction held 4 bases outside the gene matches. This CDR3 is built from 15 residues. The CDR3 here is CASSLQTGGRYEQYF. The DNA for the CDR3 is TGTGCCAGCAGTTTACAGACAGGGGGCCGCTACGAGCAGTACTTC.